This T cell receptor (beta chain) derives from a study of CD8 T cells in ankylosing spondylitis. The CDR3 contains 14 residues. Losses at the gene ends were 10 bases for V and 7 bases for J; bases not matched to a gene: 8. The germline V gene encodes CDR1 MNHEY and CDR2 SMNVEV (reference sequence). As regards this clonotype: Its antigen is not known.

Study-wide findings and caveats: In ankylosing spondylitis patients, matched synovial fluid reportedly showed significant enrichment of disease-linked clones.

TCRdb re-called the 5' RACE reads with MiXCR, one entry per CDR3 protein. The table lists a few hundred thousand distinct CDR3 sequences, roughly 20% of them singletons, with under 4% in the top ten. The TCR sequence derives from a female donor with ankylosing spondylitis or in good health (not recorded which). The sample was blood, either unsorted or a sorted T cell fraction (not recorded which). The V gene is TRBV27, the J gene TRBJ2-2; 11 bases align to TRBD1. CDR3 in DNA: TGTGCCACTACCGGGACAGGGGGATTCGGGGAGCTGTTTTTT. Amino acid sequence: CATTGTGGFGELFF.